One T cell receptor (beta chain) is described in this entry. CDR3 size: 13 residues. Trimming took off 5 bases at V and 4 bases at J, with 8 bases between the two ends. Germline lookup yields CDR1 SGHTA and CDR2 FQGNSA. TCRdb's copy holds only in-frame clones and misses some; the assay was immunoSEQ multiplex PCR. This sample has under 250,000 clones, with roughly 85% found just once. The record originates from a study of blood T cell repertoires in COVID-19. V usage is TRBV7-2 and J usage is TRBJ2-2; D uncertain. The clonotype comes from a woman in her 50s with acute COVID-19. Material: PBMCs or T cells enriched from blood (not recorded which). CDR3 nucleotides: TGTGCCAGCAGCCCTCCCGGCACCGGGGAGCTGTTTTTT. Amino acids: CASSPPGTGELFF.